This T cell receptor beta chain stems from a study of cytomegalovirus exposure and HLA in healthy donors. Study in general: The study's early data release held about 80 million unique TCRs from HLA-typed donors. The Caucasian-associated ancestry cluster held more than 80% of over 350 genotyped donors.

General observations from the study: As a later analysis revealed, the rate of TCR association differed by HLA locus, with DRB1 most and HLA-C fewest. Later findings reportedly placed an Asian-associated ancestry cluster below the roughly 690-donor mean for N-insertions.

PCR employed 60 Vbeta and 13 Jbeta primers. Assay: immunoSEQ multiplex PCR; the TCRdb copy retains only in-frame clones and omits some. The sample lists approximately 200,000 clones, 85% occurring once. Regarding this clone: Antigen: not known.

This CDR3 region has 14 residues. The ends lost 5 bases at V and 0 bases at J; junction bases unmatched: 4. Germline V CDR1 and CDR2: SGHDN, FVKESK. The gene calls are TRBV14 and TRBJ2-7; TRBD1 agrees at 7 bases. Material for sequencing was PBMCs. The sequence came from a woman aged 45-65 years in good health and CMV-seronegative. The CDR3 nucleotides are TGTGCCAGCAGCTCTAGGGACAGCTCCTACGAGCAGTACTTC. This encodes CASSSRDSSYEQYF.